The T cell receptor (beta chain) under discussion was sequenced for a study of T-cell reconstitution after alpha-beta-depleted transplantation in children. Molecular barcoding with unique molecular identifiers was used for the TCRbeta library. Via MiXCR, TCRdb re-called the PCR reads, giving one row per CDR3 protein. The sample contains 350,000 to 450,000 distinct CDR3 sequences, about an eighth of which appear only once. The V segment lost 8 bases and the J segment 0 bases; nucleotides outside the gene matches: 10. There are 16 residues in the CDR3. Germline loops: CDR1 MDHEN, CDR2 SYDVKM. Sequences were derived from PBMCs, sampled from the stem cell graft. This receptor was taken from a human donor who donated a stem cell graft to a child with Fanconi anemia. The chain has TRBV28 and TRBJ2-4, with 7 nucleotides matching TRBD1. The CDR3 DNA reads TGTGCCAGCCGGGGACAGCGTTTACTAGCCAAAAACATTCAGTACTTC. Its translation: CASRGQRLLAKNIQYF.